The clone carrying this T cell receptor (beta chain) showed up just once. Its antigen is unidentified. Produced via immunoSEQ multiplex PCR; TCRdb's table is partial and in-frame only. The table lists around 100,000 clones, about 92% of them singletons. These data come from a study of graft-versus-host responses after intestinal transplantation. The germline V gene encodes CDR1 MGHDK and CDR2 SYGVNS. V lost 4 bases and J 3 bases, leaving 2 bases between the germline ends. The CDR3 extends over 11 amino acids. This specimen was unstimulated CD8+ T cells sorted from spleen or lymph node cells, taken before transplant. The clonotype was recovered from a human donor who was the organ donor for an intestinal transplant. The chain joins TRBV25-1 to TRBJ2-3; D gene unclear. The CDR3 DNA reads as TGTGCCAGCAGTGCTACAGATACGCAGTATTTT. The encoded protein is CASSATDTQYF.